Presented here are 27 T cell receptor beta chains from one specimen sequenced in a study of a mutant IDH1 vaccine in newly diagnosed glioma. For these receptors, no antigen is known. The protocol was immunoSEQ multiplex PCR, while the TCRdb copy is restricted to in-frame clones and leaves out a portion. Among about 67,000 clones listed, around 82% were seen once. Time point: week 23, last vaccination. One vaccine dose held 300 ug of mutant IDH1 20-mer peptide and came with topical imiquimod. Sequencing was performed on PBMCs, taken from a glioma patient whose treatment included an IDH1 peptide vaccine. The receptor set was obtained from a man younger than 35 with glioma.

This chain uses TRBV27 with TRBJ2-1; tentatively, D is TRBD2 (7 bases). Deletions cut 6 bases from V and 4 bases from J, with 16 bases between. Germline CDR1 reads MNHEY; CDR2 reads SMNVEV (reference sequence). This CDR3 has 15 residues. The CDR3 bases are TGTGCCAGCAGCTTCCTAGGGGGGGGGTACAATGAGCAGTTCTTC. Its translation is CASSFLGGGYNEQFF.

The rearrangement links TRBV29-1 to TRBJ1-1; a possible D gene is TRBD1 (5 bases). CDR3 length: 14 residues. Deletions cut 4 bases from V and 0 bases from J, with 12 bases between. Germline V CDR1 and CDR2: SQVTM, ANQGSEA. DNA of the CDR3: TGCAGCGTTGTCGGGGCAGGGATGAACACTGAAGCTTTCTTT. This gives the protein CSVVGAGMNTEAFF.

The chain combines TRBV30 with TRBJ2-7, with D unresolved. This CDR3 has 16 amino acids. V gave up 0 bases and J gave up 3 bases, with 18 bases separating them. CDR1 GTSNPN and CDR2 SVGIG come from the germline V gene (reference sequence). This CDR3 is CAWSVLGLYMGYEQYF. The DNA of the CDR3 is TGTGCCTGGAGTGTACTTGGGCTTTACATGGGCTACGAGCAGTACTTC.

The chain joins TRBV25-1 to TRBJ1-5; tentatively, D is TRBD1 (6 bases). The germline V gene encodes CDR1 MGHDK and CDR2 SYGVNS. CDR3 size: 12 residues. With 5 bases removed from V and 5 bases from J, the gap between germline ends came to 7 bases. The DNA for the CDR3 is TGTGCCAGCAGTCAGGGGTATCAGCCCCAGCATTTT. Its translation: CASSQGYQPQHF.

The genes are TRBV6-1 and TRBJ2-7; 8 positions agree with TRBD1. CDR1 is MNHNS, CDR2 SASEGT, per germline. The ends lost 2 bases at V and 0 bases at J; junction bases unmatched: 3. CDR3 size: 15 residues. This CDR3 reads CASSELDRASYEQYF. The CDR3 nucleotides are TGTGCCAGCAGTGAACTGGACAGGGCCTCCTACGAGCAGTACTTC.

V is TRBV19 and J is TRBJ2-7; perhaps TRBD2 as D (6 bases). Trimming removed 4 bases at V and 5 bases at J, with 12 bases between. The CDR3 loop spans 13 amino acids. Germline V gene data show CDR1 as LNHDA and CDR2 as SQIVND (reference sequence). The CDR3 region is CASSTYRRDEQYF. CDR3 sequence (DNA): TGTGCCAGTAGTACTTACAGGAGGGACGAGCAGTACTTC.

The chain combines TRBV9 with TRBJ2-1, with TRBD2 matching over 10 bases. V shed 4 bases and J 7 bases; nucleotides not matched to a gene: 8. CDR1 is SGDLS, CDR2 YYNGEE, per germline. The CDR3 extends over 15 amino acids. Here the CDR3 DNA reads TGTGCCAGCAGCCCGAGCGGGAGGGAATTGAATGAGCAGTTCTTC. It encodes CASSPSGRELNEQFF.

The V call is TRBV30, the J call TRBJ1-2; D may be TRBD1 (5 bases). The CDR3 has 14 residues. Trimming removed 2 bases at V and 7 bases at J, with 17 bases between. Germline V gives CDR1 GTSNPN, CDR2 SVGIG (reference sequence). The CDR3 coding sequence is TGTGCCTGGAGTTGGGCGGATGTCGGGGCTGGCTACACCTTC. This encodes CAWSWADVGAGYTF. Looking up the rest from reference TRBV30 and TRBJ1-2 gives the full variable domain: SQTIHQWPATLVQPVGSPLSLECTVEGTSNPNLYWYRQAAGRGLQLLFYSVGIGQISSEVPQNLSASRPQDRQFILSSKKLLLSDSGFYLCAWSWADVGAGYTFGSGTRLTVV.

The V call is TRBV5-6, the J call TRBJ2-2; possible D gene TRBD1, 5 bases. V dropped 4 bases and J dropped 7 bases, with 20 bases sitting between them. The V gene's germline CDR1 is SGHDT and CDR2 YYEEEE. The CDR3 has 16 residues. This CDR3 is CASSPWIGVIDGELFF. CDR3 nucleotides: TGTGCCAGCAGCCCTTGGATAGGGGTAATAGACGGGGAGCTGTTTTTT. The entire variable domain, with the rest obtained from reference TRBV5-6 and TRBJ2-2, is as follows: DAGVTQSPTHLIKTRGQQVTLRCSPKSGHDTVSWYQQALGQGPQFIFQYYEEEERQRGNFPDRFSGHQFPNYSSELNVNALLLGDSALYLCASSPWIGVIDGELFFGEGSRLTVL.

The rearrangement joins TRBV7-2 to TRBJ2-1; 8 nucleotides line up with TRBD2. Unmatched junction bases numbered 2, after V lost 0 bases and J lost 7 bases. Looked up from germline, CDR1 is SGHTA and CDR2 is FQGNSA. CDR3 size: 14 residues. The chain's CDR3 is CASSLARGGNEQFF. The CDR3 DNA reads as TGTGCCAGCAGCTTAGCCCGGGGGGGAAATGAGCAGTTCTTC.

CDR3 loop: CASSSTGEIDYGYTF. The CDR3 coding sequence is TGTGCCAGCAGCTCGACCGGGGAGATAGACTATGGCTACACCTTC. J is TRBJ1-2 and V is TRBV5-6; D call uncertain. From germline, CDR1 is SGHDT and CDR2 YYEEEE. Trimming shortened V by 3 bases and J by 3 bases, and 15 bases separated the two germline ends. This CDR3 is 15 amino acids long.

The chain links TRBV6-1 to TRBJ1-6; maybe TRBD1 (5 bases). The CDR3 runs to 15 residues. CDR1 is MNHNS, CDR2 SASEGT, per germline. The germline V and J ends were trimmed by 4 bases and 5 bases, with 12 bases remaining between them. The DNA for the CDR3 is TGTGCCAGCAGTGCTCCCTGGGGCAATAATTCACCCCTCCACTTT. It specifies CASSAPWGNNSPLHF.

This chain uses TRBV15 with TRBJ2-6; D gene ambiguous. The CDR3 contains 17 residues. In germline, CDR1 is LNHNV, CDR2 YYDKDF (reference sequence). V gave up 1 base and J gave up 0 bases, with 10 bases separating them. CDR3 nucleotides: TGTGCCACCAGCAGAGGGCGGCAGACCTCTGGGGCCAACGTCCTGACTTTC. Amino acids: CATSRGRQTSGANVLTF.

The DNA for the CDR3 is TGTGCCAGCTCCGGCCCGAGCACTGAAGCTTTCTTT. Amino acids: CASSGPSTEAFF. V is TRBV18 and J is TRBJ1-1; D gene uncertain. The V gene's germline CDR1 is KGHSH and CDR2 LQKENI. CDR3 length equals 12 residues. V was pared by 6 bases and J by 4 bases, with 9 bases between.

The CDR3 nucleotides read TGTGCCAGTAGCGCCGGCTGGAGCAATCAGCCCCAGCATTTT. Protein product: CASSAGWSNQPQHF. The chain has TRBV19 and TRBJ1-5; D remains unclear. The germline V and J ends were trimmed by 6 bases and 1 base, with 10 bases remaining between them. This CDR3 is built from 14 residues. Germline V gene sequence: CDR1 LNHDA, CDR2 SQIVND (reference sequence).

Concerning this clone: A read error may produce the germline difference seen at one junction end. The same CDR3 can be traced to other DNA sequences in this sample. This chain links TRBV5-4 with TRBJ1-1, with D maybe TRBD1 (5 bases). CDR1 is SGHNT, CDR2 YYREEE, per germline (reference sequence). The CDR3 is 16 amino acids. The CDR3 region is CASSLERGHMNTEAFF. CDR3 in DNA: TGTGCCAGCAGCTTGGAACGCGGACATATGAATACTGAAGCTTTCTTT.

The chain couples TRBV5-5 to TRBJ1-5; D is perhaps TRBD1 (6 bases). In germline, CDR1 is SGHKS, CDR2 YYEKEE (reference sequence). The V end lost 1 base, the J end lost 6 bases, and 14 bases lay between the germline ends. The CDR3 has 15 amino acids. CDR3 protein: CASSLSVGGGQPQHF. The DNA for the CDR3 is TGTGCCAGCAGCTTGAGCGTGGGGGGCGGTCAGCCCCAGCATTTT.

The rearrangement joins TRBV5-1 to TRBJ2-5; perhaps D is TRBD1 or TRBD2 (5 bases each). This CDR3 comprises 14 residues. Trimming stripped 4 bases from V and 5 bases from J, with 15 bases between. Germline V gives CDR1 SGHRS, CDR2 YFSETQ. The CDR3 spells CASSPGTLVETQYF. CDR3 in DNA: TGCGCCAGCAGCCCCGGGACGCTGGTCGAGACCCAGTACTTC.

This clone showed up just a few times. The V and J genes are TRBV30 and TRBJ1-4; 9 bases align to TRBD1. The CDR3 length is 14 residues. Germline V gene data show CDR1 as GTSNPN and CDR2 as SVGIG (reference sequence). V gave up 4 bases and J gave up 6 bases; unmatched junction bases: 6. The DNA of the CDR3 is TGTGCCTGGATCTCAGGACAGGGGTATGAAAAACTGTTTTTT. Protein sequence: CAWISGQGYEKLFF. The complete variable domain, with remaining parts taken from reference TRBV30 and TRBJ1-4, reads SQTIHQWPATLVQPVGSPLSLECTVEGTSNPNLYWYRQAAGRGLQLLFYSVGIGQISSEVPQNLSASRPQDRQFILSSKKLLLSDSGFYLCAWISGQGYEKLFFGSGTQLSVL.

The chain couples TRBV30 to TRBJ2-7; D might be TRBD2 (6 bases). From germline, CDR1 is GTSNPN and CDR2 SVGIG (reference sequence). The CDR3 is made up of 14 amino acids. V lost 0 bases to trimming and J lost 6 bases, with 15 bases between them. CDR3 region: CAWSVSGGSPEQYF. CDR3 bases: TGTGCCTGGAGTGTATCTGGAGGGAGTCCCGAGCAGTACTTC.

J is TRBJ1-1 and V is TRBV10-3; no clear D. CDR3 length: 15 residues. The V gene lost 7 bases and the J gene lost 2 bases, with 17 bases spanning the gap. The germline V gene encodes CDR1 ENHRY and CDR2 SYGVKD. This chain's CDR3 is CAIKRVADLNTEAFF. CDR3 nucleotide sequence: TGTGCCATCAAGAGAGTCGCGGACTTAAACACTGAAGCTTTCTTT.

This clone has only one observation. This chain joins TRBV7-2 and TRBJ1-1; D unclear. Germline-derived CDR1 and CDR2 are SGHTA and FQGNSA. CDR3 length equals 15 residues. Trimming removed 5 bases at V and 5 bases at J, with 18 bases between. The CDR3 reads CASSQWAQPITEAFF. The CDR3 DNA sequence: TGTGCCAGCAGCCAATGGGCCCAGCCGATAACTGAAGCTTTCTTT.

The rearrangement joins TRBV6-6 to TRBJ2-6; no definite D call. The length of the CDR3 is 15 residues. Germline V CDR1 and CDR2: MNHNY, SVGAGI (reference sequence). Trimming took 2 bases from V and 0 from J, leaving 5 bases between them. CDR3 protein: CASSYPDSGANVLTF. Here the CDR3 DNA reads TGTGCCAGCAGTTACCCAGACTCTGGGGCCAACGTCCTGACTTTC.

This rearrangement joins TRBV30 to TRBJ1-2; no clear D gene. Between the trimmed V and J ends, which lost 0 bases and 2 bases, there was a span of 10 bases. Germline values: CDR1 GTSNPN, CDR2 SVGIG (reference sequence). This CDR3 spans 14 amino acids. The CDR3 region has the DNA TGTGCCTGGAGTGTCGGACGGGAAAACTATGGCTACACCTTC. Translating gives CAWSVGRENYGYTF.

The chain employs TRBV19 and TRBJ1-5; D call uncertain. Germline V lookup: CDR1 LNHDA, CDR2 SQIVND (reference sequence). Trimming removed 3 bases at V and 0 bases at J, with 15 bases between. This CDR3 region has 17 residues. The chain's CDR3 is CASSIIWWGNSNQPQHF. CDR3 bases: TGTGCCAGTAGTATTATATGGTGGGGAAATAGCAATCAGCCCCAGCATTTT.

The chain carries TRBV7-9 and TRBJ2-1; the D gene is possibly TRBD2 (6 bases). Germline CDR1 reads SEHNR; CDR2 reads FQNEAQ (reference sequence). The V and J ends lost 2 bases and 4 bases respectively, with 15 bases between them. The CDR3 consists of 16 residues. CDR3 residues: CASSLSGGLAYNEQFF. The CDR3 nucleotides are TGTGCCAGCAGCTTATCCGGAGGGTTAGCGTACAATGAGCAGTTCTTC. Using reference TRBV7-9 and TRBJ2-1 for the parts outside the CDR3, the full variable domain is DTGVSQNPRHKITKRGQNVTFRCDPISEHNRLYWYRQTLGQGPEFLTYFQNEAQLEKSRLLSDRFSAERPKGSFSTLEIQRTEQGDSAMYLCASSLSGGLAYNEQFFGPGTRLTVL.

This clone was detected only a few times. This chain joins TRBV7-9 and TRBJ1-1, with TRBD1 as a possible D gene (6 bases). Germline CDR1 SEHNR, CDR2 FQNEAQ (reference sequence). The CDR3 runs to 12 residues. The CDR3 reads CATGSGNTEAFF. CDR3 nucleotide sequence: TGTGCTACAGGGTCGGGGAACACTGAAGCTTTCTTT.